This TCR beta chain emerged from a study of blood T cell repertoires in COVID-19. Across the whole study: Donors in the United States, Italy and Spain gave samples during acute or convalescent COVID-19. Nucleic acid was either cDNA or gDNA, and it came from T cells, B-cell-depleted T cells, or PBMCs.

CDR1 SNHLY and CDR2 FYNNEI come from the germline V gene. The CDR3 length is 13 residues. V lost 1 base, J lost 5 bases, and 8 bases lay in between. As handled by the study authors: Reference gene primer amplification in the assay estimated nucleated cell counts. TCRdb's copy holds only in-frame clones and misses some; the assay was immunoSEQ multiplex PCR. The DNA gave D and trimming, while V, J and clone size come from that table. The table records 200,000 to 300,000 clones, about 79% of them present only once. The chain joins TRBV2 to TRBJ1-2; D may be TRBD1 (5 bases). The sample comprised peripheral blood. The sequence derives from a woman at least 80 years old with acute or convalescent COVID-19. In DNA form, the CDR3 reads TGTGCCAGCAGTGAAGGCAGGGAATATGGCTACACCTTC. Protein product: CASSEGREYGYTF. The full variable domain, completed using reference TRBV2 and TRBJ1-2, is EPEVTQTPSHQVTQMGQEVILRCVPISNHLYFYWYRQILGQKVEFLVSFYNNEISEKSEIFDDQFSVERPDGSNFTLKIRSTKLEDSAMYFCASSEGREYGYTFGSGTRLTVV.